This T cell receptor beta chain was obtained from a study of T cells in Graves' hyperthyroidism and ophthalmopathy. About the research overall: It was at initial diagnosis, before any treatment, that peripheral blood was collected.

The germline gives CDR1 MDHEN, CDR2 SYDVKM. With 4 bases removed from V and 4 bases from J, the gap between germline ends came to 10 bases. CDR3 size: 14 residues. Investigators excluded patients with uncontrolled infection, other autoimmune disease, pregnancy or lactation. For the diagnoses, clinical symptoms, serum thyroxine and TRAb, thyroid ultrasound and orbital computed tomography were used. Researchers amplified the TCR beta CDR3 regions from RNA transcripts. HTBI primers were used for first-round RT-PCR of the TCR CDR3. TCRdb reprocessed the multiplex PCR reads with MiXCR, giving one entry per CDR3 protein. The profile shows a few hundred thousand distinct CDR3 sequences, roughly 15% of them singletons.

Material for sequencing was blood. The source is a woman aged 18-29 years with Graves' hyperthyroidism. V is TRBV28 and J is TRBJ2-2; D is undetermined. CDR3 protein: CASSYDPTTGELFF. The CDR3 DNA sequence: TGTGCCAGCAGTTACGACCCCACCACCGGGGAGCTGTTTTTT.